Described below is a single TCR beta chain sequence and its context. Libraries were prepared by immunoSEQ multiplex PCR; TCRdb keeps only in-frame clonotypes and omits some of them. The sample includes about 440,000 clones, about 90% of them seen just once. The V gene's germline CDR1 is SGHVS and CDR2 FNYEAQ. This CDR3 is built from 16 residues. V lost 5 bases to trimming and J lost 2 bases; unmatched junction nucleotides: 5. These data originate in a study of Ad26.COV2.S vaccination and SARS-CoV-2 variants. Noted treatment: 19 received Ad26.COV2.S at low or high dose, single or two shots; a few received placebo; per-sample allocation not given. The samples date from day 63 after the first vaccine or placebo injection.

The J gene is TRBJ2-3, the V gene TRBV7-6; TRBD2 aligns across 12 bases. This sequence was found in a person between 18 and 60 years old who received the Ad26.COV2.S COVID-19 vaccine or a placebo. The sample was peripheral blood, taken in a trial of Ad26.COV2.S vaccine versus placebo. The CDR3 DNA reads TGTGCCAGCAGCCCCGGACTAGCGGGATACACAGATACGCAGTATTTT. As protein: CASSPGLAGYTDTQYF.